Below are 22 T cell receptor beta chains sequenced from a single sample in a study of CD8 T cells in ankylosing spondylitis. Study conclusions and caveats: Among TCR beta sequences, a motif of several highly homologous variants appeared characteristic of ankylosing spondylitis blood.

These TCRs are of unknown antigen specificity. TCRdb re-analysed the 5' RACE reads in MiXCR, keeping a single row per CDR3 protein. The table records around 390,000 distinct CDR3 sequences, more than 20% of them present only once. Sequenced input: blood, either unsorted or a sorted T cell fraction (not recorded which). The receptor set was obtained from a male donor with ankylosing spondylitis.

This clonotype was seen more than once but under ten times. The CDR3 loop reads CASSFVADREGDEQYF. The DNA of the CDR3 is TGTGCCAGCAGCTTCGTCGCGGACCGCGAAGGTGACGAGCAGTACTTC. The chain employs TRBV5-6 and TRBJ2-7; D unclear. This CDR3 is built from 16 residues. V was shortened by 2 bases and J by 5 bases, with 20 bases between the two germline ends. Germline CDR1 reads SGHDT; CDR2 reads YYEEEE.

This chain joins TRBV4-2 and TRBJ2-7; D is perhaps TRBD1 (5 bases). The V and J ends lost 5 bases and 0 bases respectively, with 26 bases between them. This CDR3 is 19 amino acids long. Germline V gene lookup returns CDR1 LGHNA and CDR2 YNFKEQ. The CDR3 nucleotides are TGTGCCAGCAGCAGCAGGGTATCTGGTTCCCCATCAAGCTCCTACGAGCAGTACTTC. Residues: CASSSRVSGSPSSSYEQYF.

This sequence joins TRBV20-1 and TRBJ2-3; no definite D call. Trimming shortened V by 5 bases and J by 0 bases, and 15 bases separated the two germline ends. Looked up from germline, CDR1 is DFQATT and CDR2 is SNEGSKA (reference sequence). This CDR3 region has 15 residues. CDR3 amino acids: CSAETGVSSTDTQYF. The CDR3 coding sequence is TGCAGTGCTGAGACCGGAGTTTCTAGCACAGATACGCAGTATTTT.

This clonotype was seen a handful of times. V is TRBV20-1 and J is TRBJ2-7; 8 nucleotides match TRBD2. Germline CDR1 reads DFQATT; CDR2 reads SNEGSKA (reference sequence). Losses at the gene ends were 0 bases for V and 1 base for J; bases not matched to a gene: 5. CDR3 size: 15 residues. The CDR3 spells CSARDRVAGSYEQYF. CDR3 sequence (DNA): TGCAGTGCTAGAGATAGGGTAGCGGGGTCCTACGAGCAGTACTTC.

This rearrangement joins TRBV11-3 to TRBJ2-7; D not certain. Trimming cost V 1 base and J 2 bases, with 12 bases left between them. The CDR3 length is 15 residues. Germline-derived CDR1 and CDR2 are SGHNT and YENEEA. CDR3 loop: CASSLALTKTYEQYF. The CDR3 DNA reads TGTGCCAGCAGCTTAGCACTGACGAAGACCTACGAGCAGTACTTC.

This chain connects TRBV5-1 to TRBJ1-6; the match to TRBD1 covers 7 bases. Germline-derived CDR1 and CDR2 are SGHRS and YFSETQ. J gave up 6 bases and V 6 bases, and 6 bases lay outside the gene matches. The CDR3 length is 14 residues. The chain's CDR3 is CASTGGTANSPLHF. CDR3 coding DNA: TGCGCCAGCACGGGCGGGACAGCTAATTCACCCCTCCACTTT.

This clonotype was seen more than once but under ten times. V usage is TRBV29-1 and J usage is TRBJ2-1, with a weak D call TRBD2 (5 bases). CDR1 is SQVTM, CDR2 ANQGSEA, per germline. CDR3 length: 14 residues. V was clipped by 5 bases and J by 6 bases, with 17 bases between them. CDR3 DNA sequence: TGCAGCGTTATTCGCCCGGAAAGCGGCAATGAGCAGTTCTTC. It is translated as CSVIRPESGNEQFF.

This clonotype has only a few counts. V and J are TRBV2 and TRBJ2-1, with unresolved D. V was pared by 3 bases and J by 4 bases, with 7 bases between. The CDR3 spans 13 residues. The V gene's germline CDR1 is SNHLY and CDR2 FYNNEI. The DNA of the CDR3 is TGTGCCAGCAGTGAGCGGAGATACAATGAGCAGTTCTTC. It yields the protein CASSERRYNEQFF.

This clonotype was detected a few times. The V call is TRBV7-2, the J call TRBJ1-5; 7 nucleotides agree with TRBD1. V dropped 3 bases and J dropped 2; count of bases not matched to a gene: 4. The CDR3 is 15 residues long. The germline gives CDR1 SGHTA, CDR2 FQGNSA. Here the CDR3 reads CASSFQTGGNQPQHF. The CDR3 coding sequence is TGTGCCAGCAGCTTCCAAACAGGGGGCAATCAGCCCCAGCATTTT.

The rearrangement joins TRBV9 to TRBJ2-1, with TRBD2 identical over 8 bases. Germline V gene lookup returns CDR1 SGDLS and CDR2 YYNGEE. The V segment lost 5 bases and the J segment 8 bases; nucleotides outside the gene matches: 9. There are 14 residues in the CDR3. CDR3 in DNA: TGTGCCAGCAGGGGACCGGGACTAGGTGATGAGCAGTTCTTC. As protein: CASRGPGLGDEQFF.

This clonotype was counted only a few times. The chain has TRBV7-9 and TRBJ1-1; maybe TRBD1 (6 bases). V lost 5 bases to trimming and J lost 11 bases, with 18 bases between them. Germline CDR1 reads SEHNR; CDR2 reads FQNEAQ (reference sequence). This CDR3 is 13 amino acids long. For the CDR3, the DNA is TGTGCCAGCAGCCCGAAGGACAGACATGGGGCTTTCTTT. Translating gives CASSPKDRHGAFF.

This clonotype was observed a handful of times. This chain connects TRBV12-3 or TRBV12-4 to TRBJ1-1; D remains ambiguous. Trimming took off 6 bases at V and 4 bases at J, with 9 bases between the two ends. CDR3 length equals 12 residues. Written as DNA, the CDR3 is TGTGCCAGCAGGCGCCAGGCCACTGAAGCTTTCTTT. Protein product: CASRRQATEAFF.

The J gene is TRBJ1-2, the V gene TRBV7-2; a possible D gene is TRBD1 (5 bases). V gave up 1 base and J gave up 3 bases, with 18 bases separating them. CDR1 is SGHTA, CDR2 FQGNSA, per germline. This CDR3 has 17 amino acids. CDR3 residues: CASSLVMWGREYYGYTF. Written as DNA, the CDR3 is TGTGCCAGCAGCTTAGTGATGTGGGGCAGGGAATACTATGGCTACACCTTC.

The chain employs TRBV3-1 and TRBJ1-2; a possible D gene is TRBD1 (6 bases). The CDR3 runs to 17 residues. The V end lost 0 bases, the J end lost 1 base, and 15 bases lay between the germline ends. The germline CDR1 and CDR2 sequences are LGHDT and YNNKEL (reference sequence). CDR3: CASSQDTGASNNYGYTF. CDR3 DNA sequence: TGTGCCAGCAGCCAAGATACGGGGGCCAGTAATAACTATGGCTACACCTTC.

V and J are TRBV6-1 and TRBJ2-7, with D perhaps being TRBD1 or TRBD2 (5 bases each). The CDR3 covers 15 residues. V shed 6 bases and J shed 2 bases, with 17 bases lying between them. In germline, CDR1 is MNHNS, CDR2 SASEGT. Here the CDR3 DNA reads TGTGCCAGCAGCAGATACGGGACCGTCGCCTACGAGCAGTACTTC. Its protein is CASSRYGTVAYEQYF.

CDR3 sequence (DNA): TGCAGTGCTAGAGACCCAACTAGCGGGAGGGCGGATTTGCAGTTCTTC. Translating gives CSARDPTSGRADLQFF. The genes are TRBV20-1 and TRBJ2-1; TRBD2 aligns across 13 bases. The CDR3 runs 16 residues. J lost 12 bases, V lost 0 bases, and 11 bases had no gene match. Germline V gives CDR1 DFQATT, CDR2 SNEGSKA (reference sequence).

This clonotype was recorded a few times. V usage is TRBV20-1 and J usage is TRBJ2-1; weak D call: TRBD2 (5 bases). The CDR3 runs 17 residues. The V gene's germline CDR1 is DFQATT and CDR2 SNEGSKA (reference sequence). Trimming took off 1 base at V and 4 bases at J, with 20 bases between the two ends. CDR3 protein: CSARGSKSGLEYNEQFF. CDR3 nucleotides: TGCAGTGCTAGAGGATCCAAAAGCGGCTTGGAGTACAATGAGCAGTTCTTC.

This clonotype showed up just a few times. The genes are TRBV6-5 and TRBJ2-2; D uncertain. The CDR3 runs to 14 residues. CDR1 and CDR2 (germline): MNHEY, SVGAGI. Trimming pared 3 bases from V and 1 base from J, leaving 6 bases between. CDR3 sequence reads: CASSYRRNTGELFF. Written as DNA, the CDR3 is TGTGCCAGCAGTTATCGCAGGAACACCGGGGAGCTGTTTTTT.

This clonotype was counted a few times. The CDR3 DNA is TGTGCCAGCAGCTTAGCGCTTGGGGGTTCGAACGGCTACACCTTC. Amino acid sequence: CASSLALGGSNGYTF. V gene TRBV7-2 combines with J gene TRBJ1-2, with a tentative D call TRBD1 (5 bases). This CDR3 has 15 residues. V lost 0 bases and J 8 bases, leaving 16 bases between the germline ends. Germline values: CDR1 SGHTA, CDR2 FQGNSA.

This clonotype showed up just a few times. V and J are TRBV10-1 and TRBJ2-2; no clear D. Trimming took 8 bases from V and 3 from J, leaving 10 bases between them. Germline V CDR1 and CDR2: WNHNN, SYGVQD (reference sequence). The CDR3 is made up of 13 amino acids. The CDR3 DNA reads TGCGCCAGCGCCTCGTCGGACACCGGGGAGCTGTTTTTT. The encoded protein is CASASSDTGELFF.

This chain uses TRBV24-1 with TRBJ2-3; D is undetermined. Trimming took off 4 bases at V and 0 bases at J, with 13 bases between the two ends. This CDR3 has 16 amino acids. Germline V gene lookup returns CDR1 KGHDR and CDR2 SFDVKD. The CDR3 sequence: CATSDQRQPSTDTQYF. The CDR3 DNA reads as TGTGCCACCAGTGACCAGAGGCAGCCTAGCACAGATACGCAGTATTTT.

The count of this clonotype is one. The chain has TRBV5-1 and TRBJ2-1; 11 bases are a match to TRBD2. Germline lookup yields CDR1 SGHRS and CDR2 YFSETQ. The CDR3 covers 16 residues. With 0 bases clipped from V and 8 bases from J, the junction kept 7 bases outside the gene matches. The CDR3 DNA sequence: TGCGCCAGCAGCTTGGGTAGCGGGAGGGCCTTTGATGAGCAGTTCTTC. Its protein is CASSLGSGRAFDEQFF.